These 5 T cell receptor beta chains came from one sample sequenced in a study of beta chain features in type 1 diabetes. These receptors lack a known antigen. Study results and limitations: TCRB CDR3s from Type 1 diabetes patients were moderately but significantly shorter in all four CD4+ subsets.

Reverse transcribing all isolated RNA meant expressed TCRB transcripts were sequenced. TCRdb keeps only in-frame clones here, not all; method: immunoSEQ multiplex PCR. The sample consists of fewer than 300,000 clones, about a tenth of them appearing once. Sequenced material: naive CD4+ T cells from blood. The receptors here all came from a man aged 25 to 40 with type 1 diabetes.

This clone was found a few times. The rearrangement joins TRBV4-1 to TRBJ1-5; unclear D gene. Deletions cut 2 bases from V and 9 bases from J, with 11 bases between. The CDR3 has 13 amino acids. Germline V lookup: CDR1 MGHRA, CDR2 YSYEKL. The CDR3 bases are TGCGCCAGCAGCCAATGGGCGGGAAGGCCCCAGCATTTT. Translating gives CASSQWAGRPQHF.

A few counts support this clone. The gene calls are TRBV30 and TRBJ2-4, with 10 nucleotides matching TRBD1. Germline CDR1 is GTSNPN and CDR2 is SVGIG (reference sequence). This CDR3 has 15 amino acids. Unmatched junction bases numbered 4, after V lost 2 bases and J lost 3 bases. Written as DNA, the CDR3 is TGTGCCTGGAGTATGGGACAGGGGCGCAAAAACATTCAGTACTTC. The encoded protein is CAWSMGQGRKNIQYF.

J is TRBJ1-5 and V is TRBV6-5; a possible D gene is TRBD1 (5 bases). The ends were cut back, 0 bases at V and 5 bases at J, with 11 bases in the middle. Looked up from germline, CDR1 is MNHEY and CDR2 is SVGAGI. The CDR3 is 15 amino acids. CDR3 in DNA: TGTGCCAGCAGTTACTCGGGGCAGGCCCATCAGCCCCAGCATTTT. It codes for CASSYSGQAHQPQHF.

This clone was detected a few times. V usage is TRBV11-3 and J usage is TRBJ2-1, with TRBD2 matching over 14 bases. The CDR3 has 14 residues. The trim removed 5 bases at V and 9 bases at J, leaving 3 bases unmatched. The germline V gene has CDR1 SGHNT and CDR2 YENEEA. The CDR3 coding sequence is TGTGCCAGCAGCCCGGGACTAGCGGGGGCTGAGCAGTTCTTC. This gives the protein CASSPGLAGAEQFF.

This clone was found a few times. CDR3 region: CASSQHFNRVRSPSYNEQFF. The CDR3 DNA follows: TGCGCCAGCAGCCAACACTTCAACAGGGTACGATCCCCTTCCTACAATGAGCAGTTCTTC. The chain is built from TRBV4-1 and TRBJ2-1; possibly TRBD1 for D (6 bases). This CDR3 is built from 20 residues. CDR1 and CDR2 (germline): MGHRA, YSYEKL. Trimming removed 2 bases at V and 1 base at J, with 24 bases between.